A single sample gave rise to the 13 T cell receptor beta chains below, sequenced in a study of immune evolution from preneoplasia to lung adenocarcinoma. Produced via immunoSEQ multiplex PCR; TCRdb's table is partial and in-frame only. Of approximately 4,000 clones detected, around 81% appear once; the ten largest clones hold around 5.9%. Material for sequencing was FFPE adjacent normal lung tissue. Receptors were obtained from a person aged 65 to 79 with lung adenocarcinoma.

This clone was found a few times. The V gene is TRBV7-9, the J gene TRBJ1-1, with 7 bases matching TRBD1. Germline V gene sequence: CDR1 SEHNR, CDR2 FQNEAQ (reference sequence). Unmatched junction bases numbered 10, after V lost 3 bases and J lost 0 bases. The CDR3 has 17 residues. The CDR3: CASSFSRPGGMNTEAFF. CDR3 sequence (DNA): TGTGCCAGCAGCTTTTCCAGACCAGGGGGGATGAACACTGAAGCTTTCTTT.

The rearrangement links TRBV6-5 to TRBJ1-2; D possibly corresponds to TRBD1 (6 bases). CDR3 length equals 10 residues. V lost 11 bases and J lost 6, with 10 bases in between. The germline CDR1 and CDR2 sequences are MNHEY and SVGAGI. CDR3 sequence: CASYRDGYTF. CDR3 in DNA: TGTGCCTCCTACAGGGATGGCTACACCTTC.

This chain uses TRBV7-3 with TRBJ1-1; D remains ambiguous. The length of the CDR3 is 13 residues. Germline CDR1 and CDR2: SGHTA and FQGTGA. V lost 2 bases and J lost 2, with 6 bases in between. The CDR3 loop reads CASSLGYNTEAFF. CDR3 nucleotide sequence: TGTGCCAGCAGCTTAGGTTACAACACTGAAGCTTTCTTT.

This chain joins TRBV10-3 and TRBJ1-3; perhaps TRBD1 as D (6 bases). The V gene lost 5 bases and the J gene lost 7 bases, with 18 bases spanning the gap. The length of the CDR3 is 15 residues. Germline CDR1 reads ENHRY; CDR2 reads SYGVKD. CDR3 region: CAISRTPGQSNTIYF. The CDR3 nucleotides are TGTGCCATCAGTCGAACCCCGGGACAATCTAACACCATATATTTT.

This chain links TRBV25-1 with TRBJ1-1, with D tentatively TRBD1 (6 bases). Germline CDR1 reads MGHDK; CDR2 reads SYGVNS. With 4 bases removed from V and 1 base from J, the gap between germline ends came to 13 bases. The CDR3 has 15 amino acids. The CDR3 spells CASSGQRTANTEAFF. CDR3 in DNA: TGTGCCAGCAGTGGCCAAAGGACAGCGAACACTGAAGCTTTCTTT. Filled out from reference TRBV25-1 and TRBJ1-1, the complete variable domain reads EADIYQTPRYLVIGTGKKITLECSQTMGHDKMYWYQQDPGMELHLIHYSYGVNSTEKGDLSSESTVSRIRTEHFPLTLESARPSHTSQYLCASSGQRTANTEAFFGQGTRLTVV.

In this sample, this clone turned up a few times. The rearrangement links TRBV9 to TRBJ2-7; 9 nucleotides align to TRBD1. Trimming cost V 0 bases and J 2 bases; bases outside gene matches: 9. The V gene's germline CDR1 is SGDLS and CDR2 YYNGEE. The CDR3 consists of 17 residues. The CDR3 sequence is CASSVGDATGGPYEQYF. The CDR3 bases are TGTGCCAGCAGCGTAGGCGATGCGACAGGGGGACCCTACGAGCAGTACTTC.

A few counts support this clone. V is TRBV28 and J is TRBJ1-2; weak D call: TRBD1 (5 bases). Trimming removed 5 bases from V and 0 bases from J, with 10 bases in between. This CDR3 comprises 14 residues. CDR1 is MDHEN and CDR2 is SYDVKM in the germline V gene. In DNA, the CDR3 is TGTGCCAGCAGTGTGGGGCCTCCTAACTATGGCTACACCTTC. This gives the protein CASSVGPPNYGYTF.

This clone was found a few times. This chain joins TRBV5-6 and TRBJ1-1; no definite D call. V dropped 4 bases and J dropped 11 bases, with 15 bases sitting between them. CDR3 length: 12 amino acids. Germline V gene sequence: CDR1 SGHDT, CDR2 YYEEEE. As DNA, the CDR3 is TGTGCCAGCAGCCTTGGGGTTTCGGGGGCTTTCTTT. The encoded protein is CASSLGVSGAFF.

The rearrangement joins TRBV5-1 to TRBJ2-3, with 9 bases lining up with TRBD2. This CDR3 is 16 amino acids long. Germline CDR1 is SGHRS and CDR2 is YFSETQ. Trimming removed 4 bases from V and 2 bases from J; junction bases left unmatched: 8. The CDR3 sequence: CASSKRTSAYTDTQYF. CDR3 DNA sequence: TGCGCCAGCAGCAAACGGACTAGCGCATACACAGATACGCAGTATTTT.

This sequence joins TRBV27 and TRBJ2-5; 15 bases are shared with TRBD2. This CDR3 is 17 amino acids long. Germline trimming cut 4 bases from V and 5 bases from J; bases unmatched to any gene: 8. CDR1 and CDR2 from the germline V gene are MNHEY and SMNVEV (reference sequence). The CDR3 sequence is CASSSRRTSGGAETQYF. As DNA, the CDR3 is TGTGCCAGCAGTTCACGGCGGACTAGCGGGGGGGCGGAGACCCAGTACTTC.

This clone was seen a handful of times. The chain combines TRBV4-1 with TRBJ1-2; 7 bases are shared with TRBD1. With V trimmed by 0 bases and J by 2 bases, 6 bases remained unmatched. This CDR3 is built from 16 residues. Germline V gene data show CDR1 as MGHRA and CDR2 as YSYEKL. CDR3 DNA: TGCGCCAGCAGCCAAGATTTGTACAGGGGCAACTATGGCTACACCTTC. Translated, it gives CASSQDLYRGNYGYTF.

This clone was counted a few times. The chain joins TRBV30 to TRBJ1-1, with TRBD1 as a possible D gene (5 bases). This CDR3 is built from 13 residues. From germline, CDR1 is GTSNPN and CDR2 SVGIG (reference sequence). The germline V and J ends were trimmed by 3 bases and 4 bases, with 12 bases remaining between them. This CDR3 reads CAWSFAGGTEAFF. CDR3 nucleotides: TGTGCCTGGAGCTTCGCTGGGGGCACTGAAGCTTTCTTT.

On this clone: The same CDR3 can be traced to other DNA sequences in this sample. The CDR3 is CASSTPQGYGYTF. In DNA, the CDR3 is TGTGCCAGCAGCACCCCTCAGGGGTATGGCTACACCTTC. The chain uses TRBV7-9 and TRBJ1-2; the D gene is possibly TRBD1 (6 bases). Trimming shortened V by 5 bases and J by 5 bases, and 12 bases separated the two germline ends. Per germline, CDR1 SEHNR and CDR2 FQNEAQ (reference sequence). CDR3 length equals 13 residues.